The 8 T cell receptor beta chains given below trace back to one sample, sequenced in a study of CD8 T cells in ankylosing spondylitis. TCRdb redid the calling of the 5' RACE reads with MiXCR, one entry per CDR3 protein. The sample shows fewer than 350,000 distinct CDR3 sequences, around a tenth of them seen only once. Sample: blood, either unsorted or a sorted T cell fraction (not recorded which). These receptors all stem from a female donor with ankylosing spondylitis or in good health (not recorded which).

This clonotype occurred many times. The V gene is TRBV12-3 or TRBV12-4, the J gene TRBJ2-1, with no clear D. The CDR3 is 12 residues long. V lost 8 bases and J 0 bases, leaving 5 bases between the germline ends. The CDR3 here is CASGVSYNEQFF. CDR3 nucleotide sequence: TGTGCCAGCGGGGTCTCCTACAATGAGCAGTTCTTC.

This chain joins TRBV3-1 and TRBJ2-2; D unclear. Germline lookup yields CDR1 LGHDT and CDR2 YNNKEL (reference sequence). The CDR3 sequence is 15 residues long. V lost 1 base to trimming and J lost 7 bases, with 13 bases between them. The CDR3 loop reads CASSQVSGSFGELFF. As DNA, the CDR3 is TGTGCCAGCAGCCAAGTTTCGGGTTCCTTCGGGGAGCTGTTTTTT.

This clonotype was found many times. The chain combines TRBV15 with TRBJ2-5; TRBD2 might be the D (6 bases). Germline V gives CDR1 LNHNV, CDR2 YYDKDF (reference sequence). Trimming took off 0 bases at V and 5 bases at J, with 13 bases between the two ends. The CDR3 contains 15 residues. This chain's CDR3 is CATSRDPGAKETQYF. The CDR3 DNA is TGTGCCACCAGCAGAGATCCGGGAGCAAAGGAGACCCAGTACTTC.

This chain joins TRBV5-1 and TRBJ2-1; TRBD2 aligns across 10 bases. Germline trimming cut 4 bases from V and 5 bases from J; bases unmatched to any gene: 3. The germline V gene has CDR1 SGHRS and CDR2 YFSETQ. This CDR3 is built from 14 residues. The CDR3 DNA follows: TGCGCCAGCAGCACAGCGGGAGGGAACAATGAGCAGTTCTTC. Residues: CASSTAGGNNEQFF.

There are many counts of this clonotype. J is TRBJ2-2 and V is TRBV3-1; D remains unclear. The CDR3 is made up of 14 amino acids. Trimming left V 6 bases short and J 6 bases short, with 14 bases between. From germline, CDR1 is LGHDT and CDR2 YNNKEL (reference sequence). The CDR3 loop is CASSPDGLSGELFF. The CDR3 DNA sequence: TGTGCCAGCAGTCCCGACGGATTGTCCGGGGAGCTGTTTTTT.

This clonotype has a handful of counts. This chain joins TRBV2 and TRBJ2-3, with D perhaps assigned TRBD1 or TRBD2 (7 bases each). In germline, CDR1 is SNHLY, CDR2 FYNNEI. The CDR3 runs to 18 residues. V was pared by 6 bases and J by 4 bases, with 26 bases between. CDR3 sequence reads: CASSPPGGATFLPDTQYF. In nucleotides, the CDR3 is TGTGCCAGCAGCCCTCCAGGGGGGGCCACCTTCCTCCCAGATACGCAGTATTTT.

This chain connects TRBV18 to TRBJ2-5; D ambiguous. The CDR3 has 12 amino acids. Per germline, CDR1 KGHSH and CDR2 LQKENI. V was trimmed by 5 bases and J by 0 bases, leaving 4 bases between them. The CDR3 is CASSAYQETQYF. The CDR3, as DNA: TGTGCCAGCTCAGCGTACCAAGAGACCCAGTACTTC.

This clonotype was detected ten times or more. The genes are TRBV10-3 and TRBJ2-7; D unresolved. Looked up from germline, CDR1 is ENHRY and CDR2 is SYGVKD. The CDR3 has 15 amino acids. Trimming removed 6 bases at V and 6 bases at J, with 21 bases between. CDR3 in amino acids: CAIRPSELLSGEQYF. The CDR3 DNA is TGTGCCATCAGGCCCAGCGAGCTTCTGTCCGGCGAGCAGTACTTC.